This T cell receptor (beta chain) was documented in a study of T cells in women clearing cervical HPV infection. Study-level findings and limits: Effector/memory and HPV-specific T cells were not isolated, and association timing is unknown.

To note about this clone: No antigen is known for it. The read falls 3 residues short of the CDR3 end, and the missing part is taken from the germline J gene.

Genomic DNA, averaging approximately 1,200 ng per sample, yielded TCR beta CDR3 via immunoSEQ. Assay: immunoSEQ multiplex PCR; the TCRdb copy retains only in-frame clones and omits some. This sample contains 30,000 or so clones. The germline V and J ends were trimmed by 4 bases and 5 bases, with 12 bases remaining between them. Germline CDR1 LNHDA, CDR2 SQIVND (reference sequence). The CDR3 runs 14 residues. The TCR comes from a woman between 18 and 70 years old with a cervical HPV16 infection that either progressed to CIN3+ or cleared (not recorded which). V gene TRBV19 combines with J gene TRBJ2-1, with D perhaps matching TRBD1 (5 bases). The sample comprised blood buffy coat. The sequenced CDR3 bases are TGTGCCAGTAGTACTCCCACAGGAAACAATGAG. Translating it yields CASSTPTGNNE. The complete CDR3 reads CASSTPTGNNEQFF.